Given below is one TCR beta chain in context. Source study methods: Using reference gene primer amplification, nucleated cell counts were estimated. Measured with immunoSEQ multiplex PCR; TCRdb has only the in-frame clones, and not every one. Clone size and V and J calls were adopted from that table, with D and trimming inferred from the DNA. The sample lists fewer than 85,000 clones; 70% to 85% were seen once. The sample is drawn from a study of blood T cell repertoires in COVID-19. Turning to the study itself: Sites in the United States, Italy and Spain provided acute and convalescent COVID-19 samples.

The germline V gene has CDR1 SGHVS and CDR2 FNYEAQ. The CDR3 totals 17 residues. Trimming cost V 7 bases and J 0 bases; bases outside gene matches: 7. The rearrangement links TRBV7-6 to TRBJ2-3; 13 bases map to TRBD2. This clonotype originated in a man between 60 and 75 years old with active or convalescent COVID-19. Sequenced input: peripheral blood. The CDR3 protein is CASIGLAGETSTDTQYF. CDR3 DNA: TGTGCCAGCATCGGACTAGCGGGGGAAACTAGCACAGATACGCAGTATTTT.